This TCR beta chain was retrieved from a study of shared clonotypes between healthy human individuals. It was into CD45RA+ naive and CD45RA-negative memory subsets that the CD4+ cells were split. This clone was seen repeatedly, ten times or more. Germline V gene sequence: CDR1 MDHEN, CDR2 SYDVKM. Losses at the gene ends were 2 bases for V and 10 bases for J; bases not matched to a gene: 4. The CDR3 is 12 amino acids. Method: immunoSEQ multiplex PCR; TCRdb's copy keeps in-frame clones and lacks some. The data contain 300,000 to 350,000 clones, about 70% of them singletons. The source of this sequence is a man aged 25 to 40 in good health. J is TRBJ1-2 and V is TRBV28; the match to TRBD1 covers 7 bases. The sequencing input was memory CD4+ T cells sorted from blood. Subset defined: CD45RA-negative fraction. CDR3 residues: CASSLRDRDYTF. CDR3 coding DNA: TGTGCCAGCAGTTTACGAGACAGGGACTACACCTTC.